The 18 T cell receptor beta chains below were found in one sample sequenced in a study of blood T cell repertoires in COVID-19. Data came from immunoSEQ multiplex PCR; TCRdb stores just in-frame clones and leaves some out. The sample includes approximately 200,000 clones, 75% to 85% of them seen just once. Source material: PBMCs or T cells enriched from blood (not recorded which). These receptors came from a man aged 35 to 55 who had recovered from COVID-19.

The chain recombines TRBV18 with TRBJ1-3; the D gene is possibly TRBD1 (6 bases). The V gene's germline CDR1 is KGHSH and CDR2 LQKENI. The V end was cut by 0 bases, the J end by 3 bases, with 9 bases between. The CDR3 contains 15 residues. Here the CDR3 reads CASSPPGAYGNTIYF. CDR3 nucleotides: TGTGCCAGCTCACCACCGGGGGCTTATGGAAACACCATATATTTT.

The rearrangement joins TRBV30 to TRBJ1-5; 7 bases match TRBD1. Germline CDR1 is GTSNPN and CDR2 is SVGIG (reference sequence). This CDR3 is built from 14 residues. V lost 4 bases and J lost 2; bases outside the gene matches: 5. CDR3 loop: CAWNNRGGNQPQHF. The CDR3 DNA reads TGTGCCTGGAATAACAGGGGCGGCAATCAGCCCCAGCATTTT.

This clone was counted only a few times. J is TRBJ1-2 and V is TRBV7-8, with 9 bases matching TRBD1. V lost 4 bases to trimming and J lost 7 bases; unmatched junction nucleotides: 4. CDR1 is SGHVS, CDR2 FQNEAQ, per germline. The CDR3 length is 13 residues. CDR3 DNA sequence: TGTGCCAGCAGCTCCCGGACAGGGGCTGGCTACACCTTC. Amino acids: CASSSRTGAGYTF.

The chain couples TRBV20-1 to TRBJ1-1; a possible D gene is TRBD1 (5 bases). CDR1 DFQATT and CDR2 SNEGSKA come from the germline V gene (reference sequence). The V end lost 3 bases, the J end lost 5 bases, and 13 bases lay between the germline ends. There are 13 residues in the CDR3. The CDR3 coding sequence is TGCAGTGCTAGTGTCTTATCAGGGACTGAAGCTTTCTTT. It yields the protein CSASVLSGTEAFF.

The chain links TRBV11-2 to TRBJ2-5; 7 bases agree with TRBD1. This CDR3 region has 15 residues. V was clipped by 2 bases and J by 5 bases; unmatched bases: 8. Germline V gene data show CDR1 as SGHAT and CDR2 as FQNNGV. The CDR3 reads CASSLFEGGGETQYF. CDR3 DNA sequence: TGTGCCAGCAGCTTATTTGAAGGGGGCGGCGAGACCCAGTACTTC.

This chain links TRBV27 with TRBJ1-2; 9 bases fit TRBD1. J lost 4 bases, V lost 11 bases, and 17 bases had no gene match. Per the germline V gene, CDR1 is MNHEY and CDR2 is SMNVEV (reference sequence). This CDR3 region has 16 residues. This CDR3 is CAGSRPGQGPLYGYTF. CDR3 coding DNA: TGTGCCGGGTCAAGACCGGGACAGGGACCCCTCTATGGCTACACCTTC.

The chain employs TRBV27 and TRBJ1-1; 8 nucleotides line up with TRBD1. The CDR3 runs 14 residues. CDR1 is MNHEY and CDR2 is SMNVEV in the germline V gene (reference sequence). V shed 6 bases and J 2 bases; nucleotides not matched to a gene: 5. The chain's CDR3 is CASSDRGGNTEAFF. The CDR3 coding sequence is TGTGCCAGCAGCGACAGGGGAGGAAACACTGAAGCTTTCTTT.

This clone turned up a few times. The J gene is TRBJ1-6, the V gene TRBV27; 9 bases map to TRBD1. The germline gives CDR1 MNHEY, CDR2 SMNVEV (reference sequence). Trimming took 4 bases from V and 8 from J; bases not matched to a gene: 3. This CDR3 is 14 amino acids long. CDR3 in amino acids: CASSSWTGDSPLHF. CDR3 DNA sequence: TGTGCCAGCAGTTCTTGGACAGGGGATTCACCCCTCCACTTT.

In the case of this clone: The same CDR3 is also encoded by other DNA sequences in this sample. V gene TRBV6-4 combines with J gene TRBJ2-1, with a possible D match to TRBD2 (5 bases). The germline V gene encodes CDR1 MRHNA and CDR2 SNTAGT. CDR3 size: 15 residues. The V gene lost 2 bases and the J gene lost 4 bases, with 12 bases spanning the gap. Written as DNA, the CDR3 is TGTGCCAGCAGTGACAGGGCGGGTGCGTACAATGAGCAGTTCTTC. This encodes CASSDRAGAYNEQFF.

The chain joins TRBV24-1 to TRBJ1-2; perhaps TRBD1 as D (6 bases). Trimming stripped 4 bases from V and 2 bases from J, with 16 bases between. CDR1 and CDR2 (germline): KGHDR, SFDVKD. The CDR3 runs to 16 residues. This CDR3 is CATSDQTTTGNYGYTF. The CDR3, as DNA: TGTGCCACCAGTGACCAAACAACGACAGGAAACTATGGCTACACCTTC.

Remarks on this clone: Other DNA variants within this sample encode the same CDR3. The chain recombines TRBV9 with TRBJ2-5, with 7 bases lining up with TRBD1. CDR3 length: 12 amino acids. V lost 3 bases to trimming and J lost 4 bases; unmatched junction nucleotides: 0. CDR1 SGDLS and CDR2 YYNGEE come from the germline V gene. The CDR3 sequence: CASSAGGETQYF. In DNA form, the CDR3 reads TGTGCCAGCAGCGCAGGGGGAGAGACCCAGTACTTC.

This sequence joins TRBV5-4 and TRBJ1-5; D not certain. Trimming took off 0 bases at V and 0 bases at J, with 10 bases between the two ends. The CDR3 consists of 16 residues. The germline V gene encodes CDR1 SGHNT and CDR2 YYREEE (reference sequence). This CDR3 reads CASSLGAPDSNQPQHF. CDR3 in DNA: TGTGCCAGCAGCTTGGGGGCACCGGATAGCAATCAGCCCCAGCATTTT.

This chain links TRBV2 with TRBJ1-6, with 10 bases aligning to TRBD1. This CDR3 region has 14 residues. The trim removed 8 bases at V and 7 bases at J, leaving 5 bases unmatched. Per the germline V gene, CDR1 is SNHLY and CDR2 is FYNNEI. The CDR3 loop reads CASGRDRGNSPLHF. CDR3 nucleotides: TGTGCCAGCGGACGGGACAGGGGAAATTCACCCCTCCACTTT.

This chain links TRBV27 with TRBJ2-1; no clear D. Trimming took 5 bases from V and 0 from J, leaving 8 bases between them. The V gene's germline CDR1 is MNHEY and CDR2 SMNVEV (reference sequence). The length of the CDR3 is 14 residues. Here the CDR3 reads CASSDLSSYNEQFF. The CDR3 nucleotides are TGTGCCAGCAGTGACTTAAGCTCCTACAATGAGCAGTTCTTC.

This clone was counted a few times. This chain links TRBV5-5 with TRBJ1-1; 8 bases match TRBD1. The CDR3 sequence is 15 residues long. J lost 1 base, V lost 0 bases, and 2 bases had no gene match. The V gene's germline CDR1 is SGHKS and CDR2 YYEKEE (reference sequence). This CDR3 is CASSLVQGGNTEAFF. The CDR3 DNA reads TGTGCCAGCAGCTTGGTACAGGGGGGGAACACTGAAGCTTTCTTT.

This sequence joins TRBV6-2 or TRBV6-3 and TRBJ2-1; 11 bases line up with TRBD1. Trimming at V came to 6 bases and at J to 4 bases, leaving 2 bases not matched to a gene. From germline, CDR1 is MNHEY and CDR2 SVGEGT. This CDR3 is 14 amino acids long. The DNA of the CDR3 is TGTGCCAGCAGCGGACAGGGGGCTTACAATGAGCAGTTCTTC. It specifies CASSGQGAYNEQFF.

This sequence joins TRBV10-3 and TRBJ2-7; 10 bases align to TRBD1. After removal of 11 bases from V and 6 bases from J, the junction contained 10 bases not matched to a gene. This CDR3 comprises 13 residues. Per the germline V gene, CDR1 is ENHRY and CDR2 is SYGVKD. CDR3 protein: CAATGTGAFEQYF. DNA of the CDR3: TGTGCCGCTACCGGGACAGGGGCATTCGAGCAGTACTTC.

The chain is built from TRBV7-2 and TRBJ1-1; the D gene is possibly TRBD1 (5 bases). Looked up from germline, CDR1 is SGHTA and CDR2 is FQGNSA. The CDR3 extends over 15 amino acids. V was clipped by 1 base and J by 2 bases, with 11 bases between them. The DNA of the CDR3 is TGTGCCAGCAGCTTAGGGGCGACAGTTAACACTGAAGCTTTCTTT. The encoded protein is CASSLGATVNTEAFF.